Sequencing of this T cell receptor (beta chain) was carried out in a study of cytomegalovirus exposure and HLA in healthy donors. As for this clone: The antigen remains unidentified.

These donors, healthy bone marrow donors, were studied. Findings and caveats of the study: A later analysis found TCR association rates differed by HLA locus, highest for DRB1 and lowest for HLA-C.

Trimming shortened V by 3 bases and J by 0 bases, and 15 bases separated the two germline ends. The CDR3 sequence is 18 residues long. Looked up from germline, CDR1 is LNHDA and CDR2 is SQIVND (reference sequence). PCR amplification relied on 60 Vbeta primers (plus 13 Jbeta primers). Profiled with immunoSEQ multiplex PCR; TCRdb holds only in-frame clones, not every one. Of some 120,000 clones in the sample, 70% to 80% were seen once. The sequenced sample consisted of PBMCs. The source of this sequence is a man younger than 40 in good health and CMV-seronegative. The V gene is TRBV19, the J gene TRBJ1-6, with unresolved D. DNA for the CDR3: TGTGCCAGTAGTATCGCCGTACCTCTAAGCTCCTATAATTCACCCCTCCACTTT. As protein: CASSIAVPLSSYNSPLHF.